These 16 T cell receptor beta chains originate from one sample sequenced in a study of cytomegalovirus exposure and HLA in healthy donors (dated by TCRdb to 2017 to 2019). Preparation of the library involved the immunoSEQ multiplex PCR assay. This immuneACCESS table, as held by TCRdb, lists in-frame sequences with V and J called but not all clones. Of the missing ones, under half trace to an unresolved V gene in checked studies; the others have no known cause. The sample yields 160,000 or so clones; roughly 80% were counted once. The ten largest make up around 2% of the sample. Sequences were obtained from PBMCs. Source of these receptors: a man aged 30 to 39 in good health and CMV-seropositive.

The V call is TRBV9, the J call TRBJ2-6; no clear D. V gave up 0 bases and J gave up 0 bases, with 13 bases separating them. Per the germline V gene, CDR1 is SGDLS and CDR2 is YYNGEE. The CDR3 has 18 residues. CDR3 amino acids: CASSVATGQISGANVLTF. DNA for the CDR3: TGTGCCAGCAGCGTAGCTACGGGTCAGATCTCTGGGGCCAACGTCCTGACTTTC. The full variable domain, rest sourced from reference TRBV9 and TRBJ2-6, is DSGVTQTPKHLITATGQRVTLRCSPRSGDLSVYWYQQSLDQGLQFLIQYYNGEERAKGNILERFSAQQFPDLHSELNLSSLELGDSALYFCASSVATGQISGANVLTFGAGSRLTVL.

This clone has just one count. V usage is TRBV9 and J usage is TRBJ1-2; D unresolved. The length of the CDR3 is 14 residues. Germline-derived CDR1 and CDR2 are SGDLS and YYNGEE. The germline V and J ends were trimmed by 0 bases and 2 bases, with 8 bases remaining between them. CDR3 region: CASSVVAANYGYTF. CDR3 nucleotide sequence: TGTGCCAGCAGCGTAGTGGCGGCAAACTATGGCTACACCTTC.

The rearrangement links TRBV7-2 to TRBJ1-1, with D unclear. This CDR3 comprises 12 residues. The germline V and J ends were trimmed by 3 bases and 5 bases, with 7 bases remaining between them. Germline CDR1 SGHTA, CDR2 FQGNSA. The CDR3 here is CASSFFGTEAFF. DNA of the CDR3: TGTGCCAGCAGCTTCTTCGGGACTGAAGCTTTCTTT.

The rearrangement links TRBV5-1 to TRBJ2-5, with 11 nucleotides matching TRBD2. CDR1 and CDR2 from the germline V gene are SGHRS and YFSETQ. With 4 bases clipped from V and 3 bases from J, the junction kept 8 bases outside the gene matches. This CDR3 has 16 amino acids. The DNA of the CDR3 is TGCGCCAGCAGCCCCTTTAGCGGGGGGGCCGAAGAGACCCAGTACTTC. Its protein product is CASSPFSGGAEETQYF.

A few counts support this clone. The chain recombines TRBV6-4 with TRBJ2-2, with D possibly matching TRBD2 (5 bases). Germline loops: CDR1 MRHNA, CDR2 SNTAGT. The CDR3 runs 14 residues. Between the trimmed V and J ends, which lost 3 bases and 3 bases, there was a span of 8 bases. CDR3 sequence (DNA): TGTGCCAGCAGTGAAGACGGGGACACCGGGGAGCTGTTTTTT. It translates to CASSEDGDTGELFF.

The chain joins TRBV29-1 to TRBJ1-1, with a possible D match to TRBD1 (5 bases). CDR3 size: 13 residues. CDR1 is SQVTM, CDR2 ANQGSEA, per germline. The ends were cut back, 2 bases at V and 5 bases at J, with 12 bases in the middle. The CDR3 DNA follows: TGCAGCGTTGAACCGGGACTCGAAACTGAAGCTTTCTTT. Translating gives CSVEPGLETEAFF.

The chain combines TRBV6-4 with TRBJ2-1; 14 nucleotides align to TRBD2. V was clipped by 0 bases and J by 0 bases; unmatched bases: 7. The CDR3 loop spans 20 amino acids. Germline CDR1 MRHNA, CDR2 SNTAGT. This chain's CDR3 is CASSDSRGLAGDSSYNEQFF. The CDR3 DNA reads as TGTGCCAGCAGTGACTCTAGGGGACTAGCGGGGGACAGCTCCTACAATGAGCAGTTCTTC.

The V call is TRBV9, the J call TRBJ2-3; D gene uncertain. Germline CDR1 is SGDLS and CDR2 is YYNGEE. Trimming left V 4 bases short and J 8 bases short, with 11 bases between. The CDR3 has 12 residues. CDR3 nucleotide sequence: TGTGCCAGCAGCTCGTACTATGGTACGCAGTATTTT. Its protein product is CASSSYYGTQYF.

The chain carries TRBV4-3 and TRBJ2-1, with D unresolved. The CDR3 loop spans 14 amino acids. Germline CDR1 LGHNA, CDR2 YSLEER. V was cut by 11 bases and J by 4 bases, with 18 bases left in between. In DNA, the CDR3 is TGCGCCGCCGGCTCGCTAGTCCCTTACAATGAGCAGTTCTTC. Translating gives CAAGSLVPYNEQFF.

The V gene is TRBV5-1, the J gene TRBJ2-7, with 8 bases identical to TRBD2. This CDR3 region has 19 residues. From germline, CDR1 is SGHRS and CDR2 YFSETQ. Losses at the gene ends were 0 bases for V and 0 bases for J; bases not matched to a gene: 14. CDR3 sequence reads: CASSLETLDASGGSYEQYF. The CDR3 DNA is TGCGCCAGCAGCTTGGAGACCTTAGACGCGAGCGGGGGCTCCTACGAGCAGTACTTC. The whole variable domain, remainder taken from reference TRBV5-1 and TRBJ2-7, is KAGVTQTPRYLIKTRGQQVTLSCSPISGHRSVSWYQQTPGQGLQFLFEYFSETQRNKGNFPGRFSGRQFSNSRSEMNVSTLELGDSALYLCASSLETLDASGGSYEQYFGPGTRLTVT.

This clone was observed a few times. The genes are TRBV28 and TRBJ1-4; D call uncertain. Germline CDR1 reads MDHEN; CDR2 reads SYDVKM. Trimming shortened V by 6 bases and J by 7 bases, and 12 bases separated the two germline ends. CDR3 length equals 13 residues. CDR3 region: CASRNTVSEKLFF. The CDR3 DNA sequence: TGTGCCAGCAGGAACACAGTCAGTGAAAAACTGTTTTTT.

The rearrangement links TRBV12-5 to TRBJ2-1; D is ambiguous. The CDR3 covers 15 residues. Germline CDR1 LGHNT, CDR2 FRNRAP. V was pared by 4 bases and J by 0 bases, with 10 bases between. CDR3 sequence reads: CASGSPSLSYNEQFF. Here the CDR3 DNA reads TGTGCTAGTGGTTCCCCGTCTCTCTCCTACAATGAGCAGTTCTTC.

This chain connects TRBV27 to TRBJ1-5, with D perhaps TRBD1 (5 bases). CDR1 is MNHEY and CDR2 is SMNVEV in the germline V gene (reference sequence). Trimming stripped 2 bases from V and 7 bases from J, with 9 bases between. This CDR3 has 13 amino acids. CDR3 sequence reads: CASSLGRGQPQHF. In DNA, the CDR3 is TGTGCCAGCAGTTTAGGGAGGGGACAGCCCCAGCATTTT.

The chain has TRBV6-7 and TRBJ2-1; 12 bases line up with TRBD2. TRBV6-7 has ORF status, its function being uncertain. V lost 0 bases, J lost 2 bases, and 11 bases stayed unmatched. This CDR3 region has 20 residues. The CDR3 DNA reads TGTGCCAGCAGTTACTCGACGAACCCTAGCGGGGGGGCCCCCTACAATGAGCAGTTCTTC. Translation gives CASSYSTNPSGGAPYNEQFF.

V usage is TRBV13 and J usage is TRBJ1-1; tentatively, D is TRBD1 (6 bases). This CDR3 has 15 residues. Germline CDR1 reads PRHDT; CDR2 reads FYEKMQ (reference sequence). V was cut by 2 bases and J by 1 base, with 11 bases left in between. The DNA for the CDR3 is TGTGCCAGCAGCTTACCCCAGGACAGGAACACTGAAGCTTTCTTT. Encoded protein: CASSLPQDRNTEAFF.

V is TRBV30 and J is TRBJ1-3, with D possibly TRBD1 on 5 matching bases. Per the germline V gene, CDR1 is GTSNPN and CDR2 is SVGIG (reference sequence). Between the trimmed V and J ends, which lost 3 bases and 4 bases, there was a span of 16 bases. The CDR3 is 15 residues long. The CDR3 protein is CAWSAGGDRGNTIYF. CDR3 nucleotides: TGTGCCTGGAGCGCCGGGGGGGACCGGGGAAACACCATATATTTT.